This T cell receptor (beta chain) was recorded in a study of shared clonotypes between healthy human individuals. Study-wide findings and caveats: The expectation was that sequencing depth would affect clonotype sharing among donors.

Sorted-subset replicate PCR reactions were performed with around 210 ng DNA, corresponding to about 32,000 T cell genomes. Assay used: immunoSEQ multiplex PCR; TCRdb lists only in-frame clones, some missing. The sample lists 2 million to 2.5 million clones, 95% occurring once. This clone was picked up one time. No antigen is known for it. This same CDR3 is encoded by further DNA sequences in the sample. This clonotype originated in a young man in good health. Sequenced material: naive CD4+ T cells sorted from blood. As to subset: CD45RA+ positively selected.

The CDR3 coding sequence is TGTGCCAGCAGCGTAGTTGGAGATGAGCAGTTCTTC. Protein sequence: CASSVVGDEQFF. The rearrangement uses TRBV9 and TRBJ2-1; no firm D call. CDR3 length equals 12 residues. Trimming removed 0 bases from V and 8 bases from J, with 6 bases in between. Germline V gene data show CDR1 as SGDLS and CDR2 as YYNGEE. Full variable domain (outside the CDR3, taken from reference TRBV9 and TRBJ2-1): DSGVTQTPKHLITATGQRVTLRCSPRSGDLSVYWYQQSLDQGLQFLIQYYNGEERAKGNILERFSAQQFPDLHSELNLSSLELGDSALYFCASSVVGDEQFFGPGTRLTVL.